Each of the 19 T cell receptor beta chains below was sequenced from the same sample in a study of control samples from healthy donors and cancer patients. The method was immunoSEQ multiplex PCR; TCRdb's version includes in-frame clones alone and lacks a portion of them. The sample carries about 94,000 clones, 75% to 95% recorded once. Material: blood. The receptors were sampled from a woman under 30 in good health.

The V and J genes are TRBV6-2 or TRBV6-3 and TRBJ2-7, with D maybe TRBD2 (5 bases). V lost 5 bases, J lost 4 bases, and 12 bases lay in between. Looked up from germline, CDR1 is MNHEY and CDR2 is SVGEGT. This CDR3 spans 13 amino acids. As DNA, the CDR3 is TGTGCCAGCAGTAGAGGAGGACGATACGAGCAGTACTTC. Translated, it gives CASSRGGRYEQYF.

CDR3 in DNA: TGTGCCAGCAGCTTAGCGCAGGGTCTTTATTCCAATGAGCAGTTCTTC. This translates into CASSLAQGLYSNEQFF. The gene calls are TRBV7-2 and TRBJ2-1; possibly TRBD1 for D (5 bases). This CDR3 spans 16 amino acids. Germline values: CDR1 SGHTA, CDR2 FQGNSA. The V end was cut by 0 bases, the J end by 6 bases, with 15 bases between.

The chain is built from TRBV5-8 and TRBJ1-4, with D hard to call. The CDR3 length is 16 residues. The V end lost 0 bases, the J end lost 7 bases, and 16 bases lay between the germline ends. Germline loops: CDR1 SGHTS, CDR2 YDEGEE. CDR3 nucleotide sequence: TGTGCCAGCAGCTTGGTGTTCGGCAGGATCGGTGAAAAACTGTTTTTT. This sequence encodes CASSLVFGRIGEKLFF.

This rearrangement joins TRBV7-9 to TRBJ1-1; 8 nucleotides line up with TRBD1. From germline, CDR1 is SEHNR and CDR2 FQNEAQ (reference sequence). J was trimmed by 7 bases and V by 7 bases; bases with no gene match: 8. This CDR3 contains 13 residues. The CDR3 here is CASILQGVGEAFF. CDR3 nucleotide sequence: TGTGCCAGCATACTACAGGGGGTCGGTGAAGCTTTCTTT.

The DNA of the CDR3 is TGTGCCAGCAGCCCCCTGACAGGGGTGAGCACTGAAGCTTTCTTT. Translating it yields CASSPLTGVSTEAFF. This chain uses TRBV11-2 with TRBJ1-1, with 8 bases matching TRBD1. V lost 5 bases and J lost 4; bases outside the gene matches: 9. The CDR3 runs 15 residues. Per germline, CDR1 SGHAT and CDR2 FQNNGV.

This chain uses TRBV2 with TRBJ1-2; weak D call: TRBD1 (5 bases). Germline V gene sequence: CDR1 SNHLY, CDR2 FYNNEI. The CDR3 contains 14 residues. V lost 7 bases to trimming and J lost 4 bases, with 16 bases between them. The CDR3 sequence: CASIIGPGAYGYTF. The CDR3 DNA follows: TGTGCCAGCATCATCGGACCCGGGGCCTATGGCTACACCTTC.

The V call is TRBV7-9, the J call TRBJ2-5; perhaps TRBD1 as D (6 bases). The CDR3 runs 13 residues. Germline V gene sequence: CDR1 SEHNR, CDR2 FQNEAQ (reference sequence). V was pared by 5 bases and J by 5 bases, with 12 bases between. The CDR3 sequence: CASSPNRDETQYF. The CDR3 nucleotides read TGTGCCAGCAGCCCGAACAGGGATGAGACCCAGTACTTC.

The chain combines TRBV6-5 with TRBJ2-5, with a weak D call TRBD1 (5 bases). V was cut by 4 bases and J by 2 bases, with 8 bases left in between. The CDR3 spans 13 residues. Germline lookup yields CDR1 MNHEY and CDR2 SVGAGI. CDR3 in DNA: TGTGCCAGCAGTTTCCAGGGTCAAGAGACCCAGTACTTC. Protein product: CASSFQGQETQYF.

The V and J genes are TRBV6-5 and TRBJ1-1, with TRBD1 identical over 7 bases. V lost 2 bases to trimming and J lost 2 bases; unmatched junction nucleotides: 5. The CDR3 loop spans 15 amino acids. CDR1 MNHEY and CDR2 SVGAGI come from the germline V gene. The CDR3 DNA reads TGTGCCAGCAGTTACCAGGGGACAGTAAACACTGAAGCTTTCTTT. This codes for CASSYQGTVNTEAFF.

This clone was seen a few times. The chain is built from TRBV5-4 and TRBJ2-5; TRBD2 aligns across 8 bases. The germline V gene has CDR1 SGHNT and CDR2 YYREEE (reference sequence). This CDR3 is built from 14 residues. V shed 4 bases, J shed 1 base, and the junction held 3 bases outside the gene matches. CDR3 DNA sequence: TGTGCCAGCAGCAACGGGGGGGCCCAAGAGACCCAGTACTTC. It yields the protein CASSNGGAQETQYF.

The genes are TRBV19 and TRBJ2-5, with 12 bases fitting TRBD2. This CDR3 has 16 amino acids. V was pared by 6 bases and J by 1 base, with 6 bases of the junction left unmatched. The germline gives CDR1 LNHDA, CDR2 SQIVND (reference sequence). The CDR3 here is CASRRLAGGSQETQYF. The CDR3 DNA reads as TGTGCCAGTAGAAGGCTAGCGGGGGGGTCCCAAGAGACCCAGTACTTC.

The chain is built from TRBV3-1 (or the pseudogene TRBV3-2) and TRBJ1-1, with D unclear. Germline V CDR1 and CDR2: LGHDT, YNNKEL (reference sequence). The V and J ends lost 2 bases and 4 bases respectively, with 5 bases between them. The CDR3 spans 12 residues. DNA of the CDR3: TGTGCCAGCAGCCAAATGGGCACTGAAGCTTTCTTT. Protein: CASSQMGTEAFF.

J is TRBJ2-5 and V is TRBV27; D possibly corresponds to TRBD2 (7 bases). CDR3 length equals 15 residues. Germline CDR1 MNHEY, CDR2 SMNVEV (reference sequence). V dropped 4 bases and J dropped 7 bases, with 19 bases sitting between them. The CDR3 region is CASSYDGGLTRTQYF. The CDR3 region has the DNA TGTGCCAGCAGTTATGACGGGGGGCTTACCAGGACCCAGTACTTC.

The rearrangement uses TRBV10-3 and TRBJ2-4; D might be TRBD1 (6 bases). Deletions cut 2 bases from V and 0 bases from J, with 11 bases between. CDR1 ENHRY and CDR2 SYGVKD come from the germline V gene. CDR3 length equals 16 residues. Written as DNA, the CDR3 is TGTGCCATCAGTGAGAGGCAGGGGTCAGCCAAAAACATTCAGTACTTC. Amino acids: CAISERQGSAKNIQYF.

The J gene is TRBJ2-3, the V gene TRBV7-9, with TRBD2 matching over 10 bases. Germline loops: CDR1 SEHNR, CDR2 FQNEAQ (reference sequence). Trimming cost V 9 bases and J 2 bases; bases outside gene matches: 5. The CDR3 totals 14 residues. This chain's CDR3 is CASNGLADTDTQYF. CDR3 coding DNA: TGTGCCAGTAACGGACTAGCGGACACAGATACGCAGTATTTT.

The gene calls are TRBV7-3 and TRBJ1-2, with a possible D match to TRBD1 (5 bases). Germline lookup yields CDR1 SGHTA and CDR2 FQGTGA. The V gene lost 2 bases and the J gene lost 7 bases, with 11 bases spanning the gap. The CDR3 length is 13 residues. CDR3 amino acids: CASSLGTRGGYTF. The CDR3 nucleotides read TGTGCCAGCAGCTTAGGGACGAGGGGTGGCTACACCTTC.

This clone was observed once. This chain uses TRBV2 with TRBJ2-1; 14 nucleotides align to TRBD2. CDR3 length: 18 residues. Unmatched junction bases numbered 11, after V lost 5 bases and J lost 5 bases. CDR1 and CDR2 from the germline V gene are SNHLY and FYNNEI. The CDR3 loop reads CASSLPRLTSGGDNEQFF. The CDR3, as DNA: TGTGCCAGCAGTCTCCCCCGATTGACTAGCGGGGGGGACAATGAGCAGTTCTTC.

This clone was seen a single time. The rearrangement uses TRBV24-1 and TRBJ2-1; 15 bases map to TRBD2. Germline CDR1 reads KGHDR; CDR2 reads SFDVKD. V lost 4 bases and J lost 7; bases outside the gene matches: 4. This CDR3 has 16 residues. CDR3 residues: CATSDGTSGGMNEQFF. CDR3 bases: TGTGCCACCAGTGACGGGACTAGCGGGGGGATGAATGAGCAGTTCTTC.

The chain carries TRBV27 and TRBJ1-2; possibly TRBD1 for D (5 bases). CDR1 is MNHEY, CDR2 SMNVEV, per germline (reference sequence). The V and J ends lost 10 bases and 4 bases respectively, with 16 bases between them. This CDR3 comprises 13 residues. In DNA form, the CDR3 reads TGTGCCACCGGGGCCGCCGCTACCTATGGCTACACCTTC. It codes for CATGAAATYGYTF.